These 10 T cell receptor beta chains came from one sample sequenced in a study of blood T cell repertoires in COVID-19. The protocol was immunoSEQ multiplex PCR, while the TCRdb copy is restricted to in-frame clones and leaves out a portion. Seen here are approximately 220,000 clones, roughly nine tenths observed once, and the top ten hold roughly 2.2%. The sequencing input was peripheral blood. These receptors originate from a woman aged 50 to 65 with acute or convalescent COVID-19.

Only a few counts were recorded for this clone. This chain links TRBV2 with TRBJ2-5; 13 nucleotides match TRBD2. The CDR3 is 15 amino acids. The trim removed 6 bases at V and 5 bases at J, leaving 6 bases unmatched. Germline V gives CDR1 SNHLY, CDR2 FYNNEI. The CDR3 loop is CASSGLAGEGETQYF. CDR3 nucleotide sequence: TGTGCCAGCAGCGGACTAGCGGGAGAGGGGGAGACCCAGTACTTC.

The sample holds many counts of this clone. The V call is TRBV19, the J call TRBJ2-2; no clear D. V lost 3 bases to trimming and J lost 2 bases, with 10 bases between them. The CDR3 is 15 amino acids. The V gene's germline CDR1 is LNHDA and CDR2 SQIVND (reference sequence). CDR3 residues: CASSILGQNTGELFF. The DNA for the CDR3 is TGTGCCAGTAGTATTCTAGGCCAAAACACCGGGGAGCTGTTTTTT.

CDR3 DNA sequence: TGCAGCGTGGCCAGGGGGACAGATACGCAGTATTTT. Translation gives CSVARGTDTQYF. The rearrangement joins TRBV29-1 to TRBJ2-3; 7 nucleotides line up with TRBD1. The V segment lost 6 bases and the J segment 3 bases; nucleotides outside the gene matches: 3. The CDR3 has 12 amino acids. Germline CDR1 SQVTM, CDR2 ANQGSEA.

This clone turned up a few times. The rearrangement joins TRBV5-1 to TRBJ1-2, with a possible D match to TRBD1 (6 bases). Trimming stripped 5 bases from V and 2 bases from J, with 10 bases between. Germline V CDR1 and CDR2: SGHRS, YFSETQ. CDR3 length: 13 amino acids. The CDR3 here is CASRPTGNYGYTF. CDR3 coding DNA: TGCGCCAGCAGACCTACAGGGAACTATGGCTACACCTTC. Supplemented by reference TRBV5-1 and TRBJ1-2, the full variable domain reads KAGVTQTPRYLIKTRGQQVTLSCSPISGHRSVSWYQQTPGQGLQFLFEYFSETQRNKGNFPGRFSGRQFSNSRSEMNVSTLELGDSALYLCASRPTGNYGYTFGSGTRLTVV.

Regarding this clone: Other DNA sequences of this sample code for an identical CDR3. The chain links TRBV5-1 to TRBJ1-2; the match to TRBD1 covers 11 bases. Trimming took 4 bases from V and 8 from J; bases not matched to a gene: 7. The CDR3 is 14 amino acids. From germline, CDR1 is SGHRS and CDR2 YFSETQ. CDR3 DNA sequence: TGCGCCAGCAGCCCGGGACAGGGGGTAGGAGGCTACACCTTC. It encodes CASSPGQGVGGYTF.

The CDR3 nucleotides are TGTGCCAGCAGCCCTCCCGGGGAGCTGTTTTTT. Translated: CASSPPGELFF. The chain joins TRBV7-2 to TRBJ2-2; the D is unclear. CDR1 and CDR2 (germline): SGHTA, FQGNSA. V lost 5 bases and J 6 bases, leaving 4 bases between the germline ends. CDR3 length: 11 residues.

The chain employs TRBV7-2 and TRBJ1-5; 7 positions match TRBD1. This CDR3 comprises 13 residues. Germline lookup yields CDR1 SGHTA and CDR2 FQGNSA. The trim removed 10 bases at V and 7 bases at J, leaving 10 bases unmatched. The CDR3 nucleotides read TGTGCCACCTCCTACAGGGGACGGCAGCCCCAGCATTTT. Amino acids: CATSYRGRQPQHF.

The CDR3 DNA follows: TGTGCCAGCAGGGCCAGGGGAGGGGACACCGGGGAGCTGTTTTTT. As protein: CASRARGGDTGELFF. The chain is built from TRBV9 and TRBJ2-2; D is perhaps TRBD2 (7 bases). Deletions cut 5 bases from V and 3 bases from J, with 14 bases between. CDR3 length: 15 amino acids. Germline loops: CDR1 SGDLS, CDR2 YYNGEE.

In DNA form, the CDR3 reads TGTGCCAGCAGCTTGAGACGGAGTGGACTAGCGGGACGCGAGCAGTACTTC. Amino acids: CASSLRRSGLAGREQYF. This chain joins TRBV5-4 and TRBJ2-7, with 12 bases matching TRBD2. Germline values: CDR1 SGHNT, CDR2 YYREEE (reference sequence). V was pared by 1 base and J by 6 bases, with 11 bases of the junction left unmatched. The CDR3 extends over 17 amino acids.

This sequence joins TRBV18 and TRBJ2-1, with 8 bases aligning to TRBD2. The junction had 9 bases not matched to a gene; V was cut back by 4 bases and J by 1 base. The V gene's germline CDR1 is KGHSH and CDR2 LQKENI. The CDR3 extends over 17 amino acids. The CDR3 sequence: CASSLLWRGESYNEQFF. The CDR3 region has the DNA TGTGCCAGCTCACTACTTTGGCGGGGGGAATCCTACAATGAGCAGTTCTTC.